This T cell receptor beta chain was captured by sequencing in a study of neurological immune-mediated disorders. General study results and limits: Multiple sclerosis was found to have the least TCR clonal expansion, below healthy controls, and HTLV-1-associated myelopathy the most. The absence of any CDR3 amino acid sequence shared by expanded clones across subjects suggests that repertoires were private in all groups.

Described time point: longitudinal time-point 2. PBMCs numbering 2 million and stored at -80 C yielded the unsorted libraries. This clonotype was detected a few times. Its antigen remains unknown. TCRdb processed the 5' RACE reads anew with MiXCR; each CDR3 protein has one entry. The sample includes approximately 89,000 distinct CDR3 sequences, roughly 13% of them seen just once. Germline loops: CDR1 SGDLS, CDR2 YYNGEE. V gave up 2 bases and J gave up 5 bases, with 6 bases separating them. This CDR3 contains 12 residues. The TCR originated in a female donor with HTLV-1-associated myelopathy (HAM/TSP). The sequencing input was PBMCs. The genes are TRBV9 and TRBJ2-3, with D hard to call. The CDR3 is CASSVDVDTQYF. The CDR3, as DNA: TGTGCCAGCAGCGTCGACGTAGATACGCAGTATTTT.